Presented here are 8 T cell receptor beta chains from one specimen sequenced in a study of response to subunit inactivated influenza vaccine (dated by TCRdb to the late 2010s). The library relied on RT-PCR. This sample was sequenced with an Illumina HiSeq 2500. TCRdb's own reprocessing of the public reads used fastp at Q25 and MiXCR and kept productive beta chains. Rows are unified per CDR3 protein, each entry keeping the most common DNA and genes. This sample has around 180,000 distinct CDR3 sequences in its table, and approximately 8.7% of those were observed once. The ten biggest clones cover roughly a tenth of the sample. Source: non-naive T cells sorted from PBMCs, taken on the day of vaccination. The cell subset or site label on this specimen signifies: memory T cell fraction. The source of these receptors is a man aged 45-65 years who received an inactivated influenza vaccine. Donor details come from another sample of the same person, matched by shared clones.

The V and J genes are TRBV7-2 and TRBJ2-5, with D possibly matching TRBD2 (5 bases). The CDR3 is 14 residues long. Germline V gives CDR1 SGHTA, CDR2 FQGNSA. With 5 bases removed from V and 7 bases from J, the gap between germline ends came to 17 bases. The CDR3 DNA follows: TGTGCCAGCAGCCCTATCGGGGAAGTGGGGACCCAGTACTTC. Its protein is CASSPIGEVGTQYF. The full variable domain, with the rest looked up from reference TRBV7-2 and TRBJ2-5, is GAGVSQSPSNKVTEKGKDVELRCDPISGHTALYWYRQSLGQGLEFLIYFQGNSAPDKSGLPSDRFSAERTGGSVSTLTIQRTQQEDSAVYLCASSPIGEVGTQYFGPGTRLLVL.

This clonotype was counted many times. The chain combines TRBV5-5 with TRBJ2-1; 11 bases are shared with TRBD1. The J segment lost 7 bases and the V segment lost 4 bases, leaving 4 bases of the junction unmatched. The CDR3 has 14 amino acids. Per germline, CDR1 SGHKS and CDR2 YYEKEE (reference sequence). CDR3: CASSTGTGGNEQFF. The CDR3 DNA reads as TGTGCCAGCAGCACGGGGACAGGGGGGAATGAGCAGTTCTTC.

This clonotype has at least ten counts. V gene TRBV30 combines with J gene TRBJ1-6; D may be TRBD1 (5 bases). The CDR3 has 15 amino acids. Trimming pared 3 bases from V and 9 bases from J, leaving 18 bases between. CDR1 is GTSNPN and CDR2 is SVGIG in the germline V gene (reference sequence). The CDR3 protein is CAWSWDVGGGSPLHF. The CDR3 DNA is TGTGCCTGGAGCTGGGACGTCGGGGGTGGTTCACCCCTCCACTTT. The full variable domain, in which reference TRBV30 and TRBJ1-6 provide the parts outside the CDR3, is SQTIHQWPATLVQPVGSPLSLECTVEGTSNPNLYWYRQAAGRGLQLLFYSVGIGQISSEVPQNLSASRPQDRQFILSSKKLLLSDSGFYLCAWSWDVGGGSPLHFGNGTRLTVT.

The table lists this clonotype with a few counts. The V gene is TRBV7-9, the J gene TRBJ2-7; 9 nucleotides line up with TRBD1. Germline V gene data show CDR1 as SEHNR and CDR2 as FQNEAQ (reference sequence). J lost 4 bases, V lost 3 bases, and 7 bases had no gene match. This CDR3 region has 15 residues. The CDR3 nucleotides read TGTGCCAGCAGCTTTGGACAGGGGAGTAAGTACGAGCAGTACTTC. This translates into CASSFGQGSKYEQYF. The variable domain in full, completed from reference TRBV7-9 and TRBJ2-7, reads DTGVSQNPRHKITKRGQNVTFRCDPISEHNRLYWYRQTLGQGPEFLTYFQNEAQLEKSRLLSDRFSAERPKGSFSTLEIQRTEQGDSAMYLCASSFGQGSKYEQYFGPGTRLTVT.

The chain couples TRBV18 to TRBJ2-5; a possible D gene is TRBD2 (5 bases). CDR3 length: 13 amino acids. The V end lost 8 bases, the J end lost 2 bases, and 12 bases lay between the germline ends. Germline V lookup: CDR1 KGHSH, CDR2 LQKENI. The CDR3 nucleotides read TGTGCCAGCCACCGGGAACCTCAAGAGACCCAGTACTTC. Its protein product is CASHREPQETQYF.

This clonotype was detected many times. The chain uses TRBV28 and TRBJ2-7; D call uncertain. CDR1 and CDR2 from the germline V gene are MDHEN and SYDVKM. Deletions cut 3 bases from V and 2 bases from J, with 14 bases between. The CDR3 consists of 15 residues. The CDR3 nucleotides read TGTGCCAGCAGTTTTGGCGGCAGAAACACCTACGAGCAGTACTTC. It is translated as CASSFGGRNTYEQYF.

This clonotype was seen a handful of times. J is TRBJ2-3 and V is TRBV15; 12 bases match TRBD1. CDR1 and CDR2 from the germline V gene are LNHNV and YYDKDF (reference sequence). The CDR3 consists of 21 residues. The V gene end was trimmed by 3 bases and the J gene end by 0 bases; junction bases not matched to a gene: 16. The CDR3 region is CATSRAAMGQGASTSTDTQYF. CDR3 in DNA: TGTGCCACCAGCAGGGCGGCCATGGGACAGGGGGCCTCCACTAGCACAGATACGCAGTATTTT.

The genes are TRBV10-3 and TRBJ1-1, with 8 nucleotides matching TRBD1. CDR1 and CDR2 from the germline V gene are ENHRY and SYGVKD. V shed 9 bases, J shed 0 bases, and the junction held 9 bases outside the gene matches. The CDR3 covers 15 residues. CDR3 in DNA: TGTGCCATTCTAAGGGACAGGACCATGAACACTGAAGCTTTCTTT. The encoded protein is CAILRDRTMNTEAFF.